This T cell receptor beta chain was obtained from a study of T cell clonotyping in hematopoietic cell transplantation. Sequencing was performed with immunoSEQ multiplex PCR; in TCRdb, only in-frame clones are kept and a portion is missing. The data show roughly 12,000 clones, around 68% seen once. For this clone: Its cognate antigen is unknown.

The germline V gene encodes CDR1 SEHNR and CDR2 FQNEAQ (reference sequence). This CDR3 has 16 residues. V gave up 1 base and J gave up 6 bases, with 19 bases separating them. Recipients were bled about 28 days pretransplant and at posttransplant days 30, 100, 180. Study-level points and caveats: Without cell sorting, CD4 versus CD8 contributions remain unresolved. After transplant, recipient diversity fell while pathologically expanded clonotypes grew through day 180. At the given depth, recipient repertoires were over 97% de novo clonotypes.

The input for sequencing was peripheral blood mononuclear cells, taken 180 days after allogeneic stem cell transplant. The sequence was obtained from a male patient between 60 and 69 years old who had an allogeneic stem cell transplant from an unrelated donor, so the T cells may come from the graft donor. Some clones in this sample may be carry-over from other donors' samples. The chain has TRBV7-9 and TRBJ2-7; possibly TRBD2 for D (5 bases). The CDR3 nucleotides read TGTGCCAGCAGCTTAGTCGCACTGGGAGCCTACTTCGAGCAGTACTTC. It yields the protein CASSLVALGAYFEQYF. The variable domain in full, with the rest retrieved from reference TRBV7-9 and TRBJ2-7, is DTGVSQNPRHKITKRGQNVTFRCDPISEHNRLYWYRQTLGQGPEFLTYFQNEAQLEKSRLLSDRFSAERPKGSFSTLEIQRTEQGDSAMYLCASSLVALGAYFEQYFGPGTRLTVT.